Listed here is a single T cell receptor (beta chain). Relying on iRepertoire HTBI primers and Arm-PCR of CDR3 regions, the team built TCR beta libraries. MiXCR, applied by TCRdb to the multiplex PCR reads, yields one record per CDR3 protein. The sample gives roughly 400,000 distinct CDR3 sequences, 15% of which show up once; approximately 7.8% is in the top ten. This record comes from a study of regulatory T cells in long-lasting Graves disease. Time point defined: newly diagnosed GD, antithyroid drugs for less than 3 months. PBMCs were the source of the RNA used for TCR sequencing. Germline loops: CDR1 DFQATT, CDR2 SNEGSKA (reference sequence). The V segment lost 2 bases and the J segment 1 base; nucleotides outside the gene matches: 4. The CDR3 totals 15 residues. Another study also made use of these data, one on T cells in Graves' hyperthyroidism and ophthalmopathy.

Sequencing was performed on peripheral blood mononuclear cells (PBMCs), taken at new diagnosis, from a patient treated with antithyroid drugs. V and J are TRBV20-1 and TRBJ2-3, with 9 bases lining up with TRBD2. This clonotype was sampled from a woman between 35 and 50 years old with Graves disease. CDR3 protein: CSARPRTSGTDTQYF. The DNA of the CDR3 is TGCAGTGCTAGACCCCGGACTAGCGGCACAGATACGCAGTATTTT.